This entry is about one TCR beta chain. This record belongs to a study of blood T cell repertoires in COVID-19. Study in general: Acute-phase and convalescent COVID-19 samples originated in the United States, Italy and Spain. T cells, B-cell-depleted T cells, or PBMCs supplied cDNA or gDNA.

Original methodology: Reference gene primer amplification gave estimated nucleated cell counts. Sequencing used immunoSEQ multiplex PCR; TCRdb keeps in-frame clones, though not all of them. The DNA gave D and trimming, while V, J and clone size come from that table. Here the sample spans about 170,000 clones, approximately 90% being singletons. Germline CDR1 reads SGHNT; CDR2 reads YYREEE (reference sequence). The V gene lost 0 bases and the J gene lost 4 bases, with 14 bases spanning the gap. The CDR3 is 16 amino acids. The sequencing input was peripheral blood. The sequence came from a man aged 50 to 59 who had recovered from COVID-19. J is TRBJ2-1 and V is TRBV5-4, with a possible D match to TRBD1 (5 bases). The CDR3 region is CASSLGSSGPYNEQFF. CDR3 sequence (DNA): TGTGCCAGCAGCTTGGGTTCGTCAGGGCCTTACAATGAGCAGTTCTTC.